This TCR beta chain was captured by sequencing in a study of T cells in localized non-small cell lung cancer. Profiled with immunoSEQ multiplex PCR; TCRdb holds only in-frame clones, not every one. Among approximately 65,000 clones listed, more than 80% were seen once. There are a few counts of this clone. The CDR3 totals 13 residues. Germline-derived CDR1 and CDR2 are LNHDA and SQIVND (reference sequence). V was trimmed by 5 bases and J by 8 bases, leaving 15 bases between them. This TCR was sampled from a man aged 40 to 70 with stage II lung adenocarcinoma. This chain uses TRBV19 with TRBJ1-2; weak D call: TRBD1 (6 bases). This specimen was PBMCs, taken before any cancer treatment. The CDR3 sequence is CASSEGTQIGYTF. The CDR3 DNA reads as TGTGCCAGTAGTGAGGGGACACAGATCGGCTACACCTTC.